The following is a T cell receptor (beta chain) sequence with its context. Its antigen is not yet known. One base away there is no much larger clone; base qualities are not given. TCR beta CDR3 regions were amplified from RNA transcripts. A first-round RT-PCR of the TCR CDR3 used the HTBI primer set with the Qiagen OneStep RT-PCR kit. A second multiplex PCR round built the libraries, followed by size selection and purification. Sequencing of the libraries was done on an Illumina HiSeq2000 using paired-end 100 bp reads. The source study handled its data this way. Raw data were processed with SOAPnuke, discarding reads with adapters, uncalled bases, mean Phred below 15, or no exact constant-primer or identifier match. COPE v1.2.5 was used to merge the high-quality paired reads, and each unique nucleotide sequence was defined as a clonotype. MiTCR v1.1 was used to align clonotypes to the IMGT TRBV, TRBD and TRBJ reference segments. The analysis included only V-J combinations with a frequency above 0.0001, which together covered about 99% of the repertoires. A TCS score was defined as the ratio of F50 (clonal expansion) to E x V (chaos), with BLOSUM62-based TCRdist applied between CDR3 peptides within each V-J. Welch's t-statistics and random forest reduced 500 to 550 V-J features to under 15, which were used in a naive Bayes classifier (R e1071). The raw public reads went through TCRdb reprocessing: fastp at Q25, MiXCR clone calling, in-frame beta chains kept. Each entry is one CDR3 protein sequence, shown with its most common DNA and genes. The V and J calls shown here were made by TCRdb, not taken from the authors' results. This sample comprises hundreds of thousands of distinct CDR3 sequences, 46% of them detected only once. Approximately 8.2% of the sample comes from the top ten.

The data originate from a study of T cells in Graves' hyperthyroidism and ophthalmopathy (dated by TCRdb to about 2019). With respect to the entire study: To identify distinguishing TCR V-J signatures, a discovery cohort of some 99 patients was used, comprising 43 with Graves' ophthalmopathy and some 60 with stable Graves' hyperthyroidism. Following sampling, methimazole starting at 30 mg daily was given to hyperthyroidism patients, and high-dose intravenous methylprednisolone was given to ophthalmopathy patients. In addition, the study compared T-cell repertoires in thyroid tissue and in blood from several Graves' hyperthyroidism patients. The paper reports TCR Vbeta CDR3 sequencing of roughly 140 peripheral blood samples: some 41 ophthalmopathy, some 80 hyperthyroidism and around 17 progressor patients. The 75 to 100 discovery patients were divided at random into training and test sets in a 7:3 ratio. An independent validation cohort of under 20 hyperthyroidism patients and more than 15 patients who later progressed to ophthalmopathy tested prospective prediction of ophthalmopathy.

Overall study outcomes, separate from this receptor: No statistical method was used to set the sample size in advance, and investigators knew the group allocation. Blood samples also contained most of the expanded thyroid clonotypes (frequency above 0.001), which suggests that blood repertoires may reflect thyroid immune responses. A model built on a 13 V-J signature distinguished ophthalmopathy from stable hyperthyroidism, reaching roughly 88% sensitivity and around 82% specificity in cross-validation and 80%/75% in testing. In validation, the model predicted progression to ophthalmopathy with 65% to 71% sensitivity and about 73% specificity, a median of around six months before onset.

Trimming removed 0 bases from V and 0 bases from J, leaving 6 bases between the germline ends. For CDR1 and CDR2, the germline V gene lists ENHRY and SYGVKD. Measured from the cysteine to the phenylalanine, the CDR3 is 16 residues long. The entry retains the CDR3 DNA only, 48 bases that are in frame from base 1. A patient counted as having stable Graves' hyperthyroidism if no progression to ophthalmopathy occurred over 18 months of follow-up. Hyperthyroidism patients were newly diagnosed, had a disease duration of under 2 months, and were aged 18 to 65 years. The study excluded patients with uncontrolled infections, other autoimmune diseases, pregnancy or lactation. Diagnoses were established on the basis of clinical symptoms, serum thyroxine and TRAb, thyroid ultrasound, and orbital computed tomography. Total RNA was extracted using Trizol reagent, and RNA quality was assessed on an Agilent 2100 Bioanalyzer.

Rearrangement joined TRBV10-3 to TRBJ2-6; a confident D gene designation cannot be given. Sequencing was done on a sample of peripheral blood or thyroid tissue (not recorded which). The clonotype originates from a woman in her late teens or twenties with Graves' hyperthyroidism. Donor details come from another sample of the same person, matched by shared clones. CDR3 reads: CAISESGHSGANVLTF. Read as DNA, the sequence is TGTGCCATCAGTGAGTCAGGGCACTCTGGGGCCAACGTCCTGACTTTC.